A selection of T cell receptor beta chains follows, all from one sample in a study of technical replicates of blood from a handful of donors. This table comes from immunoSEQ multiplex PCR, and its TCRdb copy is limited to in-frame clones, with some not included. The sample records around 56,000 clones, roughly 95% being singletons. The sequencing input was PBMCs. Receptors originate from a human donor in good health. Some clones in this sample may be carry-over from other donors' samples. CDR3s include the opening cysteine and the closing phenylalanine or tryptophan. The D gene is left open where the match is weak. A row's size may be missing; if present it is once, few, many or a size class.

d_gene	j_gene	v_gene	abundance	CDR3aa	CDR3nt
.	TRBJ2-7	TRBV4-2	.	CASSQDQQYSYEQYF	TGTGCCAGCAGCCAAGATCAACAATATTCCTACGAGCAGTACTTC
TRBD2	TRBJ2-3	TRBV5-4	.	CASSLASGRFADTQYF	TGTGCCAGCAGCTTGGCTAGCGGGAGGTTTGCAGATACGCAGTATTTT
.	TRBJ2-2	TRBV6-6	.	CASTLSQGFNTGELFF	TGTGCCAGCACCCTATCACAGGGTTTTAACACCGGGGAGCTGTTTTTT
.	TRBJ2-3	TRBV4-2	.	CASSQAFTDTQYF	TGTGCCAGCAGCCAGGCATTCACAGATACGCAGTATTTT
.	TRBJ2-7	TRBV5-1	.	CASSTFSGGLYEQYF	TGCGCCAGCAGCACCTTTAGCGGAGGGCTCTACGAGCAGTACTTC
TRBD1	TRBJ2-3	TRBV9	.	CASSERQGSTDTQYF	TGTGCCAGCAGCGAGCGACAGGGAAGCACAGATACGCAGTATTTT
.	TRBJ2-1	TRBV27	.	CASSLSGDYNEQFF	TGTGCCAGCAGTTTAAGCGGAGATTACAATGAGCAGTTCTTC
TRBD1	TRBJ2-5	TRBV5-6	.	CASSFLTGGPETQYF	TGTGCCAGCAGCTTTCTTACAGGGGGACCTGAGACCCAGTACTTC
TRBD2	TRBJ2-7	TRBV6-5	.	CASTRTGRQYEQYF	TGTGCCAGCACCCGGACCGGGAGGCAGTACGAGCAGTACTTC
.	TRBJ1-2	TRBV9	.	CASSTNYGYTF	TGTGCCAGCAGCACAAACTATGGCTACACCTTC
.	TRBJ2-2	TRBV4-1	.	CASSQGTAGSWSGELFF	TGCGCCAGCAGCCAAGGGACGGCGGGATCATGGTCCGGGGAGCTGTTTTTT
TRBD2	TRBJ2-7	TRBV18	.	CASSGVAGDISYEQYF	TGTGCCAGCTCCGGGGTAGCGGGGGACATCTCCTACGAGCAGTACTTC
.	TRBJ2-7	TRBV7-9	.	CASSTWTGAYEQYF	TGTGCCAGCAGCACCTGGACGGGAGCCTACGAGCAGTACTTC
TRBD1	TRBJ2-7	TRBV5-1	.	CASSPGTGGPHEQYF	TGCGCCAGCAGCCCAGGGACAGGGGGCCCCCACGAGCAGTACTTC
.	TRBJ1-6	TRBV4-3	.	CASSQEQVLGNSPLHF	TGCGCCAGCAGCCAAGAACAGGTCTTAGGTAATTCACCCCTCCACTTT
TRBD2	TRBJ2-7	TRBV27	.	CASRISGTSYEQYF	TGTGCCAGCAGGATTAGCGGGACCTCCTACGAGCAGTACTTC
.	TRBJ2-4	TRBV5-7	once	CASSRRGGKAKNIQYF	TGTGCCAGCAGCCGGAGGGGGGGGAAAGCCAAAAACATTCAGTACTTC
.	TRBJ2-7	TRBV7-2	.	CASSIPTSGASSYEQYF	TGTGCCAGCAGCATTCCGACCTCTGGAGCGAGCTCCTACGAGCAGTACTTC
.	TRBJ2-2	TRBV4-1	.	CASSPPPWTENTGELFF	TGCGCCAGCAGCCCACCGCCTTGGACAGAAAACACCGGGGAGCTGTTTTTT
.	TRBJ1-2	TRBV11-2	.	CASSTGGGGNYGYTF	TGTGCCAGCAGCACAGGAGGAGGAGGGAACTATGGCTACACCTTC
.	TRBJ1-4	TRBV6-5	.	CASSSQPSTNEKLFF	TGTGCCAGCAGTTCCCAGCCTAGCACTAATGAAAAACTGTTTTTT
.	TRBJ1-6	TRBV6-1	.	CASAHPRQRISPLHF	TGTGCCAGCGCCCACCCTCGACAGAGGATTTCACCCCTCCACTTT
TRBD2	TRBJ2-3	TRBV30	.	CAWSPAGVPDTQYF	TGTGCCTGGAGCCCAGCGGGAGTCCCAGATACGCAGTATTTT
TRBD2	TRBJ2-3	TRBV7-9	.	CASSSGRGGRSTDTQYF	TGTGCCAGCAGCTCGGGACGGGGGGGACGGAGCACAGATACGCAGTATTTT
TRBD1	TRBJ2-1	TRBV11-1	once	CASSLGRTGGSDEQFF	TGTGCCAGCAGCTTAGGTCGGACAGGGGGTAGCGATGAGCAGTTCTTC
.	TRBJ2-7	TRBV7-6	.	CASSSNTQGLGEQYF	TGTGCCAGCAGCTCGAATACTCAGGGACTCGGCGAGCAGTACTTC